This paragraph covers one TCR beta chain sequence. These data come from a study of OX40 agonist ivuxolimab in advanced cancers. At the level of the study: Prior therapy, whether anti-PD-1, anti-PD-L1 or anti-CTLA-4, was allowed, and about 40% had some.

Data came from immunoSEQ multiplex PCR; TCRdb stores just in-frame clones and leaves some out. The profile shows some 68,000 clones, more than 75% of them singletons. The germline gives CDR1 MRHNA, CDR2 SNTAGT. The CDR3 contains 13 residues. V was shortened by 5 bases and J by 2 bases, with 9 bases between the two germline ends. The genes are TRBV6-4 and TRBJ2-5; D is undetermined. This material consisted of CD4+ or CD8+ T cells sorted from blood, taken in a trial of the OX40 agonist ivuxolimab. This sequence was found in an adult with an advanced solid tumor such as melanoma, head and neck, liver or kidney cancer. This chain's CDR3 is CASSRTVQETQYF. Here the CDR3 DNA reads TGTGCCAGCAGTCGAACAGTGCAAGAGACCCAGTACTTC.